The rows below give T cell receptor beta chains drawn from one sample of a study of blood T cells in healthy people across ages. TCRdb re-called the 5' RACE reads with MiXCR, one entry per CDR3 protein. The sample includes 900,000 to 950,000 distinct CDR3 sequences, about 28% of them seen just once. The data also belong to a second study, concerning T cells of mothers and their children.

The sequenced sample consisted of blood. These TCRs come from a woman in her thirties or forties in good health. Each CDR3 is given with its conserved first and last residue. The D gene is left open where the match is weak. The size of a clone is reported for some rows only, either as once, few or many, or as a class for expanded clones.

NA	16	TRBJ1-1	TRBD1	TRBV5-1	TGCGCCAGCAGCTTGGCCTCGCAGGGGGCGTACACTGAAGCTTTCTTT	CASSLASQGAYTEAFF
NA	17	TRBJ2-3	TRBD1	TRBV25-1	TGCGCCAGCAGTGGATCACCCCGGGACAGGGGCGCAGATACGCAGTATTTT	CASSGSPRDRGADTQYF
many	14	TRBJ2-5	TRBD1	TRBV7-8	TGTGCCAGCCGACATACAGGGGAATCAGAGACCCAGTACTTC	CASRHTGESETQYF
NA	15	TRBJ2-7	TRBD1	TRBV4-1	TGCGCCAGCAGCCAGCTTGGGACAGGCTCCTGCGAGCAGTACTTC	CASSQLGTGSCEQYF
few	13	TRBJ1-4	NA	TRBV20-1	TGCAGTGTCGCAACGCCTGCTAATGAAAAACTGTTTTTT	CSVATPANEKLFF
many	13	TRBJ2-1	NA	TRBV5-1	TGCGCCAGCGGACCCAGGTCCTACAATGAGCAGTTCTTC	CASGPRSYNEQFF
NA	14	TRBJ1-2	NA	TRBV5-1	TGCGCCAGCAGCTTTTCAGGACAGTTCTATGGCTACACCTTC	CASSFSGQFYGYTF
few	18	TRBJ1-1	NA	TRBV12-3/TRBV12-4	TGTGCCAGCAGTTTACGTTGGCGGGGGGCTCGGGTCTTAGGAGAAGCTTTCTTT	CASSLRWRGARVLGEAFF
NA	13	TRBJ2-7	NA	TRBV7-6	TGTGCAACAAGCCGGACAGACTCCTACGAGCAGTACTTC	CATSRTDSYEQYF
once	12	TRBJ2-5	NA	TRBV5-6	TGTGCCAGCAGCCCCCTTCTAAATGAGCAGTACTTC	CASSPLLNEQYF
NA	13	TRBJ2-7	TRBD1	TRBV3-1	TGTGCCAGCAGGGACAGGGGGAACTACGAGCAGTACTTC	CASRDRGNYEQYF
NA	14	TRBJ1-6	NA	TRBV7-9	TGTGCCAGCAGCTTAGAAGACGGGGGTTCACCCCTCCACTTT	CASSLEDGGSPLHF